Each of the 24 T cell receptor beta chains below was sequenced from the same sample in a study of naive and memory T cell subsets. Study-wide results and caveats: Especially in CD8 cells, naive repertoires contained a few larger clonotypes, possibly CD45RA-re-expressing memory cells.

Their target antigens are unknown. The beta constant-region primer was an equimolar mix of two oligonucleotides covering TRBC1 and TRBC2. The ligated cDNA underwent four PCR rounds using SP2 and nested alpha and beta constant-region primers. TCRdb called the UMI-ligation and nested PCR reads again in MiXCR, with one record for every CDR3 protein. The sample gives some 110,000 distinct CDR3 sequences, roughly 15% of which show up once; approximately 2.6% is in the top ten. The source material was naive CD8+ T cells from blood. These receptors were collected from a human donor in good health.

This clonotype has only a few counts. J is TRBJ1-1 and V is TRBV11-3, with D uncertain. The CDR3 extends over 13 amino acids. CDR1 SGHNT and CDR2 YENEEA come from the germline V gene. Trimming stripped 4 bases from V and 6 bases from J, with 12 bases between. CDR3 in DNA: TGTGCCAGCAGCTCCCGAGAGGGCGCTGAAGCTTTCTTT. Translation: CASSSREGAEAFF.

This clonotype was picked up many times. V usage is TRBV7-6 and J usage is TRBJ2-1, with D unresolved. The germline V gene encodes CDR1 SGHVS and CDR2 FNYEAQ. Between the trimmed V and J ends, which lost 2 bases and 2 bases, there was a span of 10 bases. This CDR3 has 15 amino acids. The CDR3 reads CASSLYRSTYNEQFF. CDR3 DNA: TGTGCCAGCAGCTTATATCGGTCCACCTACAATGAGCAGTTCTTC.

The chain carries TRBV24-1 and TRBJ2-1; tentative D call: TRBD1 (6 bases). The V gene lost 1 base and the J gene lost 4 bases, with 25 bases spanning the gap. This CDR3 is built from 20 residues. CDR1 is KGHDR and CDR2 is SFDVKD in the germline V gene. The CDR3 is CATSDFGWDRDQGLYNEQFF. The DNA of the CDR3 is TGTGCCACCAGTGATTTTGGGTGGGACCGGGACCAGGGGCTATACAATGAGCAGTTCTTC.

The chain has TRBV12-3 or TRBV12-4 and TRBJ2-1, with 9 nucleotides matching TRBD2. The J segment lost 15 bases and the V segment lost 7 bases, leaving 10 bases of the junction unmatched. CDR3 length: 12 residues. CDR3 sequence: CASILISGRLFF. CDR3 coding DNA: TGTGCCAGCATCTTGATCAGCGGGAGGTTGTTCTTC.

This clonotype was counted only a few times. V and J are TRBV9 and TRBJ2-7, with 9 bases identical to TRBD1. The J segment lost 5 bases and the V segment lost 0 bases, leaving 3 bases of the junction unmatched. The CDR3 extends over 14 amino acids. Germline values: CDR1 SGDLS, CDR2 YYNGEE. CDR3: CASSVGDRAHEQYF. The CDR3 DNA reads as TGTGCCAGCAGCGTAGGGGACAGGGCCCACGAGCAGTACTTC. Full variable domain (rest looked up from reference TRBV9 and TRBJ2-7): DSGVTQTPKHLITATGQRVTLRCSPRSGDLSVYWYQQSLDQGLQFLIQYYNGEERAKGNILERFSAQQFPDLHSELNLSSLELGDSALYFCASSVGDRAHEQYFGPGTRLTVT.

This rearrangement joins TRBV7-6 to TRBJ2-3; 10 positions match TRBD2. The CDR3 is 16 amino acids. Germline lookup yields CDR1 SGHVS and CDR2 FNYEAQ. The ends lost 5 bases at V and 1 base at J; junction bases unmatched: 6. CDR3 nucleotides: TGTGCCAGCAGCCCCCGGACTAGCGGCGGCACAGATACGCAGTATTTT. It translates to CASSPRTSGGTDTQYF.

This clonotype was observed a few times. The CDR3 spells CATSTGGYNEQFF. The CDR3 DNA sequence: TGTGCCACCTCCACGGGGGGGTACAATGAGCAGTTCTTC. The chain has TRBV19 and TRBJ2-1; 8 positions match TRBD2. CDR1 LNHDA and CDR2 SQIVND come from the germline V gene (reference sequence). This CDR3 spans 13 amino acids. The V segment lost 10 bases and the J segment 4 bases; nucleotides outside the gene matches: 6.

This rearrangement joins TRBV4-3 to TRBJ2-7, with D possibly matching TRBD2 (5 bases). Germline values: CDR1 LGHNA, CDR2 YSLEER. This CDR3 comprises 17 residues. With 0 bases removed from V and 2 bases from J, the gap between germline ends came to 17 bases. The CDR3 reads CASSQDHPGLAPYEQYF. The CDR3 coding sequence is TGCGCCAGCAGCCAAGATCATCCGGGGTTGGCTCCCTACGAGCAGTACTTC.

This clonotype showed up just a few times. The chain combines TRBV20-1 with TRBJ2-3, with TRBD1 identical over 8 bases. The CDR3 consists of 16 residues. The V gene end was trimmed by 0 bases and the J gene end by 4 bases; junction bases not matched to a gene: 9. CDR1 is DFQATT, CDR2 SNEGSKA, per germline (reference sequence). The CDR3 coding sequence is TGCAGTGCTAGAGAGGTGGCGGCAGGGGGCGCAGATACGCAGTATTTT. It translates to CSAREVAAGGADTQYF.

This clonotype was observed a few times. The V call is TRBV6-2 or TRBV6-3, the J call TRBJ2-1, with D possibly TRBD2 on 6 matching bases. Between the trimmed V and J ends, which lost 6 bases and 10 bases, there was a span of 28 bases. This CDR3 has 17 residues. Germline V gene lookup returns CDR1 MNHEY and CDR2 SVGEGT. CDR3 sequence: CASRGVRSDTSEGEQFF. In DNA, the CDR3 is TGTGCCAGCAGGGGGGTGCGATCGGACACATCGGAGGGGGAGCAGTTCTTC.

The CDR3 nucleotides read TGCGCCAGCCCCCCCCGTCGGGACAGGGGTCAGCCCCAGCATTTT. Amino acids: CASPPRRDRGQPQHF. The chain uses TRBV23-1 and TRBJ1-5, with 10 nucleotides matching TRBD1. TRBV23-1 is sorted into the ORF group, with uncertain function. CDR3 length: 15 amino acids. J gave up 6 bases and V 8 bases, and 10 bases lay outside the gene matches.

This chain joins TRBV6-5 and TRBJ2-5; TRBD1 is a possible D gene (5 bases). V shed 3 bases and J shed 0 bases, with 14 bases lying between them. The germline V gene has CDR1 MNHEY and CDR2 SVGAGI. This CDR3 contains 16 residues. In nucleotides, the CDR3 is TGTGCCAGCAGTTATTGGGGCGCGACAGACCAAGAGACCCAGTACTTC. Encoded protein: CASSYWGATDQETQYF.

Here the CDR3 DNA reads TGTGCCACCAGCAAGACGACACGCACAGATACGCAGTATTTT. The encoded protein is CATSKTTRTDTQYF. The chain is built from TRBV15 and TRBJ2-3; D is unresolved. Trimming pared 4 bases from V and 1 base from J, leaving 9 bases between. The germline gives CDR1 LNHNV, CDR2 YYDKDF (reference sequence). This CDR3 is built from 14 residues.

This clonotype was found many times. The rearrangement links TRBV11-2 to TRBJ2-7, with 7 bases that match TRBD1. The J segment lost 2 bases and the V segment lost 4 bases, leaving 8 bases of the junction unmatched. CDR1 is SGHAT, CDR2 FQNNGV, per germline. This CDR3 region has 15 residues. The CDR3 loop reads CASSSYSGQTYEQYF. CDR3 in DNA: TGTGCCAGCAGCTCGTACTCGGGACAGACCTACGAGCAGTACTTC.

This clonotype was detected a few times. The rearrangement uses TRBV7-2 and TRBJ2-5; perhaps D is TRBD1 or TRBD2 (5 bases each). This CDR3 region has 15 residues. Germline V gene sequence: CDR1 SGHTA, CDR2 FQGNSA. V was pared by 1 base and J by 5 bases, with 14 bases between. The CDR3 spells CASSLVGAPWETQYF. CDR3 bases: TGTGCCAGCAGCTTAGTCGGGGCTCCTTGGGAGACCCAGTACTTC.

This clonotype was picked up a small number of times. The V call is TRBV5-4, the J call TRBJ1-2; possible D gene TRBD1, 5 bases. Trimming pared 5 bases from V and 7 bases from J, leaving 21 bases between. Germline CDR1 is SGHNT and CDR2 is YYREEE (reference sequence). The CDR3 consists of 15 residues. CDR3 DNA: TGTGCCAGCAGAGTAGGGCAGTGGGACGCCCTTGGCTACACCTTC. It translates to CASRVGQWDALGYTF.

In its sample, this clonotype was seen many times. The chain carries TRBV4-2 and TRBJ1-1; D remains unclear. Trimming took off 0 bases at V and 0 bases at J, with 5 bases between the two ends. The CDR3 has 14 residues. CDR1 LGHNA and CDR2 YNFKEQ come from the germline V gene. The CDR3 loop reads CASSQEELNTEAFF. The CDR3 bases are TGTGCCAGCAGCCAAGAAGAGTTGAACACTGAAGCTTTCTTT.

This clonotype was recorded many times. The rearrangement joins TRBV12-3 or TRBV12-4 to TRBJ1-5, with TRBD1 matching 11 bases. The junction had 5 bases not matched to a gene; V was cut back by 8 bases and J by 5 bases. The CDR3 sequence is 14 residues long. CDR3 loop: CASGTGGWYQPQHF. In nucleotides, the CDR3 is TGTGCCAGCGGGACAGGGGGATGGTATCAGCCCCAGCATTTT.

J is TRBJ2-7 and V is TRBV7-9; 10 bases match TRBD1. Germline V lookup: CDR1 SEHNR, CDR2 FQNEAQ (reference sequence). V shed 1 base, J shed 2 bases, and the junction held 5 bases outside the gene matches. The CDR3 covers 16 residues. In DNA form, the CDR3 reads TGTGCCAGCAGCTTAGGTTATGGGACAGGGGCCTACGAGCAGTACTTC. Translation gives CASSLGYGTGAYEQYF. Full variable domain (rest looked up from reference TRBV7-9 and TRBJ2-7): DTGVSQNPRHKITKRGQNVTFRCDPISEHNRLYWYRQTLGQGPEFLTYFQNEAQLEKSRLLSDRFSAERPKGSFSTLEIQRTEQGDSAMYLCASSLGYGTGAYEQYFGPGTRLTVT.

This clonotype came up a few times. The CDR3, as DNA: TGTGCCAGCAGCAGCAGGGTTAGAGAGTTTGGTAACACTGAAGCTTTCTTT. Its translation is CASSSRVREFGNTEAFF. The J gene is TRBJ1-1, the V gene TRBV13; a possible D gene is TRBD1 (5 bases). The CDR3 is 17 residues long. Trimming shortened V by 5 bases and J by 2 bases, and 21 bases separated the two germline ends. Germline V gene data show CDR1 as PRHDT and CDR2 as FYEKMQ (reference sequence).

This chain connects TRBV19 to TRBJ2-1; TRBD2 might be the D (5 bases). The CDR3 extends over 15 amino acids. Trimming removed 3 bases from V and 0 bases from J, with 9 bases in between. From germline, CDR1 is LNHDA and CDR2 SQIVND (reference sequence). This CDR3 reads CASSIGGGSYNEQFF. The CDR3 DNA follows: TGTGCCAGTAGTATCGGAGGCGGCTCCTACAATGAGCAGTTCTTC.

This chain connects TRBV12-3 or TRBV12-4 to TRBJ1-2, with D unclear. Trimming stripped 1 base from V and 7 bases from J, with 13 bases between. The CDR3 sequence is 14 residues long. The CDR3 DNA reads as TGTGCCAGCAGTTTAGGTCTTCGAGGTGGTGGCTACACCTTC. This gives the protein CASSLGLRGGGYTF.

This clonotype was observed at least ten times. The chain employs TRBV29-1 and TRBJ2-1; the D gene is possibly TRBD2 (6 bases). Germline-derived CDR1 and CDR2 are SQVTM and ANQGSEA. Trimming left V 6 bases short and J 5 bases short, with 14 bases between. CDR3 size: 13 residues. CDR3: CSVLPLANNEQFF. The CDR3 bases are TGCAGCGTCCTTCCCCTAGCGAACAATGAGCAGTTCTTC.

This clonotype was counted at least ten times. The V call is TRBV7-6, the J call TRBJ2-1, with 10 bases matching TRBD2. The CDR3 runs to 16 residues. Germline lookup yields CDR1 SGHVS and CDR2 FNYEAQ. The ends lost 3 bases at V and 8 bases at J; junction bases unmatched: 10. DNA of the CDR3: TGTGCCAGCAGCTTGCTAGCGGGGGACATTTCTCATGAGCAGTTCTTC. Protein product: CASSLLAGDISHEQFF. Full variable domain (outside the CDR3, taken from reference TRBV7-6 and TRBJ2-1): GAGVSQSPRYKVTKRGQDVALRCDPISGHVSLYWYRQALGQGPEFLTYFNYEAQQDKSGLPNDRFSAERPEGSISTLTIQRTEQRDSAMYRCASSLLAGDISHEQFFGPGTRLTVL.